Listed below are T cell receptor beta chains from one sample, sequenced in a study of spatial heterogeneity in lung cancer. TCRdb itself ran the 5' RACE reads through MiXCR, one entry per CDR3 protein. The table includes some 120,000 distinct CDR3 sequences, 9% to 15% detected once. The input for sequencing was PBMCs, taken at follow-up. The receptors stem from a male donor with early-stage non-small cell lung cancer. Both conserved end residues are part of each CDR3. Fields, in order: D gene, J gene, V gene, clone size, CDR3 protein, CDR3 DNA. The D gene is left open where the match is weak. A clone size is listed for some rows: how often the clone was seen (once, few, many), or a class if it is expanded.

TRBD2,TRBJ2-3,TRBV7-7,.,CASSRTSVRTDTQYF,TGTGCTAGCAGCCGGACTAGCGTTCGCACAGATACGCAGTATTTT
.,TRBJ1-6,TRBV3-1,few,CASSQGGRGDVHF,TGTGCCAGCAGCCAAGGGGGCAGGGGCGACGTTCACTTT
.,TRBJ1-2,TRBV28,many,CASSLLGRSTGTYTF,TGTGCCAGCAGTTTACTCGGGCGGAGCACAGGGACCTACACCTTC
.,TRBJ1-4,TRBV7-3,many,CASSLNGQSTNEKLFF,TGTGCCAGCAGCCTAAATGGACAGTCAACTAATGAAAAACTGTTTTTT
.,TRBJ2-7,TRBV5-1,.,CASSLMGREYEQYF,TGCGCCAGCAGCTTGATGGGCAGAGAGTACGAGCAGTACTTC
TRBD1,TRBJ2-5,TRBV5-1,few,CASSSSGGKETQYF,TGCGCCAGCAGCTCGTCAGGGGGCAAAGAGACCCAGTACTTC
TRBD1,TRBJ1-6,TRBV18,few,CASSAGTGKSPLHF,TGTGCCAGCTCGGCCGGGACAGGGAAGTCACCCCTCCACTTT
.,TRBJ2-2,TRBV6-1,.,CASSENYGSANTGEPFF,TGTGCCAGCAGTGAAAATTACGGGTCCGCGAACACCGGGGAGCCGTTTTTT
.,TRBJ2-1,TRBV5-1,.,CASALGAGAEQFF,TGCGCCAGTGCCCTGGGGGCGGGGGCTGAGCAGTTCTTC
.,TRBJ1-5,TRBV4-3,.,CASSQDSGQYQPQHF,TGCGCCAGCAGCCAAGACTCGGGACAATATCAGCCCCAGCATTTT
.,TRBJ1-1,TRBV10-3,.,CAISETPTEGHTEAFF,TGTGCCATCAGTGAGACGCCGACAGAGGGGCATACTGAAGCTTTCTTT
TRBD1,TRBJ1-2,TRBV2,.,CARATGLTGVHYTF,TGTGCCAGGGCGACAGGGTTAACTGGGGTACACTACACCTTC
.,TRBJ1-2,TRBV2,few,CASNHPGGRDTRLNYGYTF,TGTGCCAGCAATCACCCGGGGGGTCGGGACACACGTCTTAACTATGGCTACACCTTC
TRBD1,TRBJ2-1,TRBV19,.,CASSTGGTYNEQFF,TGTGCCAGTAGTACAGGGGGTACCTACAATGAGCAGTTCTTC
.,TRBJ2-5,TRBV10-3,few,CAISQAQETQYF,TGTGCCATCAGCCAGGCCCAAGAGACCCAGTACTTC
TRBD1,TRBJ1-5,TRBV7-2,.,CASSPAGTGGNQPQHF,TGTGCCAGCAGCCCCGCCGGGACAGGGGGCAATCAGCCCCAGCATTTT
.,TRBJ2-1,TRBV7-2,many,CASSLEAVPYNEQFF,TGTGCCAGCAGCTTAGAAGCTGTGCCCTACAATGAGCAGTTCTTC
.,TRBJ2-1,TRBV5-5,.,CASSLPQTLEQFF,TGTGCCAGCAGCTTGCCCCAGACTCTTGAGCAGTTCTTC
.,TRBJ2-7,TRBV20-1,.,CSASVGASSYEQYF,TGCAGTGCTAGCGTGGGGGCGAGCTCCTACGAGCAGTACTTC
TRBD2,TRBJ2-5,TRBV7-9,.,CASRSSSGGGETQYF,TGTGCCAGCAGATCATCATCGGGGGGAGGAGAGACCCAGTACTTC
.,TRBJ1-2,TRBV7-2,.,CASSLERFYGYTF,TGTGCCAGCAGCTTGGAGCGCTTCTATGGCTACACCTTC
TRBD1,TRBJ2-4,TRBV5-5,many,CASELDVSRGKLIQYF,TGTGCCAGCGAGCTTGACGTCTCCAGGGGGAAACTCATTCAGTACTTC
.,TRBJ2-7,TRBV5-1,.,CASSLEWGKVGPYEQYF,TGCGCCAGCAGCTTGGAATGGGGAAAAGTGGGTCCCTACGAGCAGTACTTC
.,TRBJ2-1,TRBV6-5,many,CASSYSRDLRSVF,TGTGCCAGCAGTTACTCCCGGGACCTAAGGAGTGTCTTC
.,TRBJ2-7,TRBV7-9,few,CASSLAGDIPYEQYF,TGTGCCAGCAGCTTAGCGGGGGACATCCCCTACGAGCAGTACTTC
.,TRBJ1-1,TRBV6-1,.,CASKKGNTEAFF,TGTGCCAGCAAAAAGGGAAACACTGAAGCTTTCTTT